The 18 T cell receptor beta chains listed next were all sequenced from one sample in a study of T cell responses to AZD1222 COVID-19 vaccine. Profiled with immunoSEQ multiplex PCR; TCRdb holds only in-frame clones, not every one. The data contain 150,000 to 200,000 clones, 80% to 90% of them seen just once; the ten biggest clones take up around 2.5%. Sequenced here: peripheral blood, sampled on day 0 of MenACWY control vaccination. Every receptor here comes from an adult in good health.

The J gene is TRBJ2-1, the V gene TRBV24-1; no clear D gene. Trimming removed 4 bases from V and 6 bases from J, with 12 bases in between. CDR1 is KGHDR and CDR2 is SFDVKD in the germline V gene. This CDR3 spans 14 amino acids. The CDR3 reads CATSDTGRINEQFF. The CDR3 region has the DNA TGTGCCACCAGTGACACCGGCCGAATCAATGAGCAGTTCTTC.

Concerning this clone: Other DNA variants within this sample encode the same CDR3. The V gene is TRBV6-2 or TRBV6-3, the J gene TRBJ1-5; D is unresolved. Trimming shortened V by 0 bases and J by 2 bases, and 5 bases separated the two germline ends. Germline assignment: CDR1 MNHEY and CDR2 SVGEGT. The CDR3 contains 14 residues. This CDR3 is CASSYSGGNQPQHF. In DNA, the CDR3 is TGTGCCAGCAGTTACTCTGGTGGCAATCAGCCCCAGCATTTT.

The genes are TRBV10-3 and TRBJ2-2; 8 bases line up with TRBD1. Germline CDR1 ENHRY, CDR2 SYGVKD. The V segment lost 4 bases and the J segment 1 base; nucleotides outside the gene matches: 5. The CDR3 contains 16 residues. In DNA, the CDR3 is TGTGCCATCAGTGGGCCCGGGACAGGGAACACCGGGGAGCTGTTTTTT. Translated, it gives CAISGPGTGNTGELFF.

The chain joins TRBV27 to TRBJ2-2, with 13 bases that match TRBD2. V lost 5 bases to trimming and J lost 7 bases; unmatched junction nucleotides: 7. Germline loops: CDR1 MNHEY, CDR2 SMNVEV (reference sequence). CDR3 size: 16 residues. CDR3 sequence: CASSLGLAGVIGELFF. The CDR3 region has the DNA TGTGCCAGCAGTCTCGGACTAGCGGGAGTAATCGGGGAGCTGTTTTTT.

The V and J genes are TRBV6-5 and TRBJ1-1; 12 bases agree with TRBD1. The ends lost 8 bases at V and 5 bases at J; junction bases unmatched: 9. Per the germline V gene, CDR1 is MNHEY and CDR2 is SVGAGI. The CDR3 runs to 15 residues. The CDR3 DNA sequence: TGTGCCAGCGCGGGACAGGGGGCGAGGTGGACTGAAGCTTTCTTT. This codes for CASAGQGARWTEAFF.

This chain connects TRBV28 to TRBJ2-5, with 13 bases fitting TRBD2. The CDR3 extends over 14 amino acids. J lost 5 bases, V lost 6 bases, and 3 bases had no gene match. CDR1 MDHEN and CDR2 SYDVKM come from the germline V gene. The CDR3 region has the DNA TGTGCCAGCAGAAGGACTAGCGGGAGTGAGACCCAGTACTTC. It specifies CASRRTSGSETQYF. The entire variable domain, with the rest obtained from reference TRBV28 and TRBJ2-5, is as follows: DVKVTQSSRYLVKRTGEKVFLECVQDMDHENMFWYRQDPGLGLRLIYFSYDVKMKEKGDIPEGYSVSREKKERFSLILESASTNQTSMYLCASRRTSGSETQYFGPGTRLLVL.

The genes are TRBV30 and TRBJ2-7; the D gene is possibly TRBD2 (6 bases). This CDR3 contains 14 residues. CDR1 and CDR2 (germline): GTSNPN, SVGIG (reference sequence). The V and J ends lost 2 bases and 2 bases respectively, with 13 bases between them. The CDR3 sequence: CAWSPPSGAYEQYF. DNA of the CDR3: TGTGCCTGGAGTCCCCCCTCGGGAGCCTACGAGCAGTACTTC.

The CDR3 sequence is CASSSGLAGETQYF. The DNA for the CDR3 is TGTGCCAGCAGTTCGGGACTAGCGGGAGAGACCCAGTACTTC. The rearrangement joins TRBV27 to TRBJ2-5, with 12 bases aligning to TRBD2. Germline trimming cut 4 bases from V and 4 bases from J; bases unmatched to any gene: 1. From germline, CDR1 is MNHEY and CDR2 SMNVEV (reference sequence). This CDR3 contains 14 residues.

CDR3 sequence reads: CASSYYRGSETQYF. The DNA for the CDR3 is TGTGCCAGCAGTTATTACAGGGGGAGCGAGACCCAGTACTTC. The chain joins TRBV6-5 to TRBJ2-5; 8 bases agree with TRBD1. Germline lookup yields CDR1 MNHEY and CDR2 SVGAGI. CDR3 size: 14 residues. J was trimmed by 5 bases and V by 3 bases; bases with no gene match: 5.

This clone came up a few times. The chain has TRBV5-1 and TRBJ1-2, with a tentative D call TRBD1 (5 bases). The ends were cut back, 0 bases at V and 4 bases at J, with 10 bases in the middle. The CDR3 is 14 amino acids. CDR1 is SGHRS and CDR2 is YFSETQ in the germline V gene. CDR3 DNA: TGCGCCAGCAGCTTGGACGGACAACCCTATGGCTACACCTTC. This codes for CASSLDGQPYGYTF. The whole variable domain, remainder taken from reference TRBV5-1 and TRBJ1-2, is KAGVTQTPRYLIKTRGQQVTLSCSPISGHRSVSWYQQTPGQGLQFLFEYFSETQRNKGNFPGRFSGRQFSNSRSEMNVSTLELGDSALYLCASSLDGQPYGYTFGSGTRLTVV.

This chain links TRBV18 with TRBJ1-2; 7 bases map to TRBD1. Trimming cost V 5 bases and J 4 bases; bases outside gene matches: 4. The CDR3 contains 13 residues. CDR1 and CDR2 (germline): KGHSH, LQKENI. CDR3 protein: CASSSGQPYGYTF. In DNA form, the CDR3 reads TGTGCCAGCTCATCGGGACAGCCCTATGGCTACACCTTC.

V is TRBV29-1 and J is TRBJ1-4; no clear D. Trimming took 4 bases from V and 0 from J, leaving 9 bases between them. Looked up from germline, CDR1 is SQVTM and CDR2 is ANQGSEA. The CDR3 consists of 14 residues. CDR3 nucleotides: TGCAGCGTTGGGGCGTTTCCAACTAATGAAAAACTGTTTTTT. The encoded protein is CSVGAFPTNEKLFF.

This chain links TRBV28 with TRBJ2-1; D is unclear. V shed 7 bases and J shed 4 bases, with 20 bases lying between them. This CDR3 is 16 amino acids long. Per germline, CDR1 MDHEN and CDR2 SYDVKM. CDR3 loop: CASTLATDRAYNEQFF. DNA for the CDR3: TGTGCCAGCACCCTGGCCACGGACCGGGCTTACAATGAGCAGTTCTTC.

V gene TRBV7-9 combines with J gene TRBJ1-4, with D possibly TRBD1 on 5 matching bases. The CDR3 runs 13 residues. V was trimmed by 4 bases and J by 10 bases, leaving 13 bases between them. From germline, CDR1 is SEHNR and CDR2 FQNEAQ (reference sequence). CDR3 loop: CASSSAGEAKLFF. As DNA, the CDR3 is TGTGCCAGCAGCTCCGCGGGGGAGGCAAAACTGTTTTTT.

This clone was recorded a few times. The rearrangement uses TRBV18 and TRBJ2-5, with D maybe TRBD1 (6 bases). This CDR3 spans 15 amino acids. Germline CDR1 KGHSH, CDR2 LQKENI. Deletions cut 4 bases from V and 4 bases from J, with 16 bases between. DNA for the CDR3: TGTGCCAGCTCACGAATAGGGGGATCAGGAGAGACCCAGTACTTC. It encodes CASSRIGGSGETQYF.

The chain has TRBV6-5 and TRBJ2-7; the D gene is possibly TRBD2 (5 bases). The CDR3 loop spans 13 amino acids. The V gene's germline CDR1 is MNHEY and CDR2 SVGAGI. The ends were cut back, 8 bases at V and 10 bases at J, with 21 bases in the middle. In DNA, the CDR3 is TGTGCCAGCGCTTCGGAGGTTCGCCAGAGCCAGTACTTC. It specifies CASASEVRQSQYF.

This chain's CDR3 is CAWSVSVRGSGYGYTF. The DNA for the CDR3 is TGTGCCTGGAGTGTGAGTGTCAGAGGGAGTGGCTATGGCTACACCTTC. The chain employs TRBV30 and TRBJ1-2; D is undetermined. Germline CDR1 is GTSNPN and CDR2 is SVGIG (reference sequence). The CDR3 consists of 16 residues. V was trimmed by 0 bases and J by 4 bases, leaving 18 bases between them.

J is TRBJ1-6 and V is TRBV4-1; 11 nucleotides line up with TRBD1. CDR1 and CDR2 from the germline V gene are MGHRA and YSYEKL. This CDR3 spans 14 amino acids. J lost 7 bases, V lost 4 bases, and 0 bases had no gene match. The CDR3 reads CASSRDRGNSPLHF. The CDR3 region has the DNA TGCGCCAGCAGCCGGGACAGGGGGAATTCACCCCTCCACTTT.